The present TCR beta chain was sequenced within a study of identical twins. Broader study findings: Zero-insertion analyses could be partly confounded by invariant MAIT and iNKT cells.

Of note for this clonotype: The antigen is unknown.

This CDR3 contains 17 residues. CDR1 is SEHNR and CDR2 is FQNEAQ in the germline V gene (reference sequence). TCRdb reprocessed the 5' RACE reads via MiXCR and lists one record per CDR3 protein. There are roughly 1.6 million distinct CDR3 sequences in the sample; less than 40% occur only once, and more than 0.25% lies in the top ten. The rearrangement joins TRBV7-9 to TRBJ2-5; D call uncertain. The last part of the DNA fits TRBJ2-7 better; the J call may be wrong. Sequenced: cord blood. The source is a newborn girl in good health. The CDR3 region has the DNA TGTGCCAGCAGCTCTATTCTTGCCTCCTTAATTCCCTACGAGCAGTACTTC. Translated: CASSSILASLIPYEQYF.